The clone carrying this T cell receptor (beta chain) was counted only a few times. The data stem from a study of T-cell memory formation after mild COVID-19. TCRdb reprocessed the 5' RACE reads via MiXCR and lists one record per CDR3 protein. The sample includes 250,000 to 300,000 distinct CDR3 sequences, over 15% seen only once; the top ten take about 21%. The sample taken for sequencing was PBMCs or a T cell subset sorted from them (not recorded which). This sequence was found in a man aged 18 to 35 who had mild COVID-19 (a few samples of this study predate the infection). Cell type and time point are not known.

This CDR3 reads CAISEVASETQYF. The CDR3 DNA sequence: TGTGCCATCAGTGAGGTAGCGTCAGAGACCCAGTACTTC. This chain joins TRBV10-3 and TRBJ2-5, with D tentatively TRBD2 (5 bases). V gave up 2 bases and J gave up 4 bases, with 8 bases separating them. CDR3 length: 13 amino acids. Looked up from germline, CDR1 is ENHRY and CDR2 is SYGVKD.